These 8 T cell receptor beta chains originate from one sample sequenced in a study of T cells in Graves' hyperthyroidism and ophthalmopathy. Regions amplified from RNA transcripts were the TCR beta CDR3 regions. The HTBI primer set served for first-round RT-PCR of the TCR CDR3. Using its own MiXCR run on the multiplex PCR reads, TCRdb lists one record per CDR3 protein. Of approximately 400,000 distinct CDR3 sequences in the sample, around 15% were seen once. Sequencing was carried out using blood. These receptors originate from a man aged 50-59 years with Graves' ophthalmopathy.

J is TRBJ2-5 and V is TRBV11-2, with D possibly TRBD1 on 6 matching bases. Trimming left V 5 bases short and J 2 bases short, with 12 bases between. Germline CDR1 SGHAT, CDR2 FQNNGV. This CDR3 contains 14 residues. CDR3 nucleotides: TGTGCCAGCAGCCAACACAGGGAACAAGAGACCCAGTACTTC. Translated, it gives CASSQHREQETQYF.

This rearrangement joins TRBV5-1 to TRBJ2-2; D might be TRBD2 (6 bases). V was cut by 1 base and J by 3 bases, with 10 bases left in between. The CDR3 extends over 15 amino acids. Germline values: CDR1 SGHRS, CDR2 YFSETQ. This CDR3 is CASSLQRAYTGELFF. The DNA for the CDR3 is TGCGCCAGCAGCTTGCAGCGGGCCTACACCGGGGAGCTGTTTTTT.

V and J are TRBV7-9 and TRBJ1-6; possible D gene TRBD1, 5 bases. Trimming took off 10 bases at V and 7 bases at J, with 17 bases between the two ends. There are 14 residues in the CDR3. Germline CDR1 and CDR2: SEHNR and FQNEAQ (reference sequence). CDR3 bases: TGTGCCAACACCCTCGGGACGGGAAATTCACCCCTCCACTTT. Its translation: CANTLGTGNSPLHF.

This clonotype was found many times. The chain is built from TRBV3-1 and TRBJ2-7; D uncertain. This CDR3 region has 13 residues. V dropped 4 bases and J dropped 4 bases, with 11 bases sitting between them. The germline V gene has CDR1 LGHDT and CDR2 YNNKEL (reference sequence). The CDR3 sequence is CASSRAVRYEQYF. For the CDR3, the DNA is TGTGCCAGCAGCCGTGCGGTAAGATACGAGCAGTACTTC.

The gene calls are TRBV20-1 and TRBJ2-2; no clear D. The CDR3 has 14 amino acids. V dropped 7 bases and J dropped 6 bases, with 18 bases sitting between them. Germline lookup yields CDR1 DFQATT and CDR2 SNEGSKA (reference sequence). CDR3 in amino acids: CSVNGLGLPGELFF. Written as DNA, the CDR3 is TGCAGTGTTAATGGGCTAGGTCTACCCGGGGAGCTGTTTTTT.

The V and J genes are TRBV6-1 and TRBJ2-7, with TRBD2 matching 11 bases. The CDR3 length is 17 residues. The ends lost 7 bases at V and 2 bases at J; junction bases unmatched: 13. The germline CDR1 and CDR2 sequences are MNHNS and SASEGT. Here the CDR3 DNA reads TGTGCCAGCATGGCTAGCGGGAGGCTTGAAACCACCTACGAGCAGTACTTC. This translates into CASMASGRLETTYEQYF.

This clonotype was seen many times. The CDR3 sequence is CAWSLAGPYEQYF. CDR3 nucleotides: TGTGCCTGGAGTCTAGCGGGGCCCTACGAGCAGTACTTC. The rearrangement links TRBV30 to TRBJ2-7; 9 nucleotides align to TRBD2. This CDR3 comprises 13 residues. V trimming: 2 bases; J trimming: 2 bases; junction bases outside the gene matches: 1. From germline, CDR1 is GTSNPN and CDR2 SVGIG (reference sequence).

At least ten counts were recorded for this clonotype. The J gene is TRBJ2-1, the V gene TRBV27; 8 positions match TRBD2. CDR3 length: 15 amino acids. V lost 6 bases to trimming and J lost 4 bases; unmatched junction nucleotides: 8. Germline loops: CDR1 MNHEY, CDR2 SMNVEV (reference sequence). The CDR3: CASSLGRVIYNEQFF. For the CDR3, the DNA is TGTGCCAGCAGCCTCGGGAGGGTCATATACAATGAGCAGTTCTTC.